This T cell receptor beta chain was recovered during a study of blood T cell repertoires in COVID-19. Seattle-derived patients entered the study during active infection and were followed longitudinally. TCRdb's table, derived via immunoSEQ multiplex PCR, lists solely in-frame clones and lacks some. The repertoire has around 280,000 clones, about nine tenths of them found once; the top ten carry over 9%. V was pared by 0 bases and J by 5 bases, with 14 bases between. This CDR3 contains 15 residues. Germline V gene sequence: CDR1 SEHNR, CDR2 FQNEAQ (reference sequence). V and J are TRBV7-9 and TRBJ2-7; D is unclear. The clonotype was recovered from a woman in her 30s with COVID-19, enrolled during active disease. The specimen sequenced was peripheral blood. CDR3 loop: CASSLAGYGGHEQYF. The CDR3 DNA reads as TGTGCCAGCAGCTTAGCAGGTTACGGCGGCCACGAGCAGTACTTC.